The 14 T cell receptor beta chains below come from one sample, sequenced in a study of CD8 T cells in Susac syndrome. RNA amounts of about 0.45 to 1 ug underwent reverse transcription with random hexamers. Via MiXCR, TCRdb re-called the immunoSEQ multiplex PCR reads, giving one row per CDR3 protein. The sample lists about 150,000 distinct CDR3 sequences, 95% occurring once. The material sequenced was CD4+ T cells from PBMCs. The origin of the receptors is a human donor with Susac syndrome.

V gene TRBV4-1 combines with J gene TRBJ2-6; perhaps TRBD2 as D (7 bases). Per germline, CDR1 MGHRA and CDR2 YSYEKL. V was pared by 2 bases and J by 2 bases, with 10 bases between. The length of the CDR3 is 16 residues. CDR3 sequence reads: CASSQTGGPGANVLTF. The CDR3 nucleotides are TGCGCCAGCAGCCAAACGGGGGGCCCTGGGGCCAACGTCCTGACTTTC.

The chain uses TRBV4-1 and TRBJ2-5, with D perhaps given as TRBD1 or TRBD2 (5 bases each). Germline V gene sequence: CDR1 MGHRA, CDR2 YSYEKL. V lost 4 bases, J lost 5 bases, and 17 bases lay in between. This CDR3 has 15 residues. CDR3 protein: CASSRGWSEGETQYF. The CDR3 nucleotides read TGCGCCAGCAGCCGTGGGTGGTCTGAGGGGGAGACCCAGTACTTC.

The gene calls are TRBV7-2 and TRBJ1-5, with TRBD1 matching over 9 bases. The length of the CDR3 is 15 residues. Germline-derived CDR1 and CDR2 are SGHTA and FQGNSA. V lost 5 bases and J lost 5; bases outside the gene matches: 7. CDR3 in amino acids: CASSLGTGLYQPQHF. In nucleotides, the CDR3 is TGTGCCAGCAGCCTAGGGACAGGGCTGTATCAGCCCCAGCATTTT.

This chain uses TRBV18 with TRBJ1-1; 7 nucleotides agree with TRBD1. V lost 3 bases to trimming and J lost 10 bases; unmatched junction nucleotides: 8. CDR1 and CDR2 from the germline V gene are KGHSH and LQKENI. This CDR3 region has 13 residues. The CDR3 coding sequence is TGTGCCAGCTCACCGGGACAGAGCGTTTTAGCTTTCTTT. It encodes CASSPGQSVLAFF.

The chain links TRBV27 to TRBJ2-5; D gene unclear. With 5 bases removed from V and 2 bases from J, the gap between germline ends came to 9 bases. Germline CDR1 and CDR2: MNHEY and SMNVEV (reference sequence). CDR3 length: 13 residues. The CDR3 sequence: CASSTHPQETQYF. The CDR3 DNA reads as TGTGCCAGCAGTACGCACCCGCAAGAGACCCAGTACTTC.

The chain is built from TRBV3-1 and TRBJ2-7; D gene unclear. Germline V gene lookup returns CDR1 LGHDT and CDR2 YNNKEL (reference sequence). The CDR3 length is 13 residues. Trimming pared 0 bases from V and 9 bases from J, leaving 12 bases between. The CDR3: CASSQDVVTLQYF. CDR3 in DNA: TGTGCCAGCAGCCAAGACGTAGTAACCCTGCAGTACTTC.

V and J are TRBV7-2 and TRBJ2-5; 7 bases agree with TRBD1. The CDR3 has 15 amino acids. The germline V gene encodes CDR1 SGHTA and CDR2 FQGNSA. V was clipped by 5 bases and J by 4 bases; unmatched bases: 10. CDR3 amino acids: CASSPRAWTGETQYF. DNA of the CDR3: TGTGCCAGCAGCCCCCGGGCCTGGACAGGAGAGACCCAGTACTTC.

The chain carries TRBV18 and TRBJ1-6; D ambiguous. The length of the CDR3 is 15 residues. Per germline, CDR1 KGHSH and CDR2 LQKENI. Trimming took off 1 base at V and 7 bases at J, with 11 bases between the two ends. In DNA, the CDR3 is TGTGCCAGCTCACCACTAGAGGGAGGGAATTCACCCCTCCACTTT. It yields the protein CASSPLEGGNSPLHF.

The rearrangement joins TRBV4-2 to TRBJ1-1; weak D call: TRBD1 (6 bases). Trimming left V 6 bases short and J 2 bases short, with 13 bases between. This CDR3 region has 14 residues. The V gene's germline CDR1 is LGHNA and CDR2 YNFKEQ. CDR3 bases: TGTGCCAGCAGGTCAACAGGGAGAAACACTGAAGCTTTCTTT. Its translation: CASRSTGRNTEAFF.

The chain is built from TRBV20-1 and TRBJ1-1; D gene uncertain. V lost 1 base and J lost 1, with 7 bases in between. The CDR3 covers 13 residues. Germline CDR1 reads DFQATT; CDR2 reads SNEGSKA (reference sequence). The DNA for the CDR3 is TGCAGTGCTAGAGGGGTCAGGAACACTGAAGCTTTCTTT. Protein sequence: CSARGVRNTEAFF.

This chain's CDR3 is CASSVQGLRDQPQHF. In nucleotides, the CDR3 is TGTGCCAGTAGTGTACAGGGACTGAGGGATCAGCCCCAGCATTTT. The V and J genes are TRBV19 and TRBJ1-5, with a possible D match to TRBD1 (6 bases). V shed 5 bases and J shed 5 bases, with 16 bases lying between them. CDR1 is LNHDA and CDR2 is SQIVND in the germline V gene (reference sequence). This CDR3 spans 15 amino acids.

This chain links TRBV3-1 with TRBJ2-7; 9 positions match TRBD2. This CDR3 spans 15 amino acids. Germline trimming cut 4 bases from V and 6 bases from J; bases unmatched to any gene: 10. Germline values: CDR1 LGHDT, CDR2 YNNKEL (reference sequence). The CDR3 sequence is CASSLPGLAGVEQYF. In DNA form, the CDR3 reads TGTGCCAGCAGCCTTCCGGGACTAGCCGGGGTCGAGCAGTACTTC.

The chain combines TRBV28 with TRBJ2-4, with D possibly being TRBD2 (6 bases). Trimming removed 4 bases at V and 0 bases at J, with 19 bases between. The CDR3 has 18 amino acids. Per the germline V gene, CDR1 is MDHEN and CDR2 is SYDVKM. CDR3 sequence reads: CASSYRVSSAEAKNIQYF. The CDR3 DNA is TGTGCCAGCAGTTATAGGGTCTCTAGCGCTGAAGCCAAAAACATTCAGTACTTC.

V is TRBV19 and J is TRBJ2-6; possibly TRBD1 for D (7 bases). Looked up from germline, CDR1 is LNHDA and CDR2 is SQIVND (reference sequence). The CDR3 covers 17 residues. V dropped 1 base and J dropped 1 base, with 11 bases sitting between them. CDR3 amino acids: CASSIARGASGANVLTF. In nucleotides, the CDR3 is TGTGCCAGTAGTATAGCCAGGGGGGCGTCTGGGGCCAACGTCCTGACTTTC.